These 17 T cell receptor beta chains originate from one sample sequenced in a study of cytomegalovirus exposure and HLA in healthy donors. Primers for the PCR totalled 60 Vbeta and 13 Jbeta. The data were produced by immunoSEQ multiplex PCR, yet TCRdb's version contains in-frame clones alone and is incomplete. This sample has some 110,000 clones, with roughly 80% found just once. Material: PBMCs. The receptors here all came from a middle-aged woman in good health and CMV-seropositive.

V usage is TRBV14 and J usage is TRBJ1-1; D ambiguous. This CDR3 has 14 residues. Germline assignment: CDR1 SGHDN and CDR2 FVKESK. V was cut by 4 bases and J by 6 bases, with 15 bases left in between. The CDR3 nucleotides are TGTGCCAGCAGCCCCGAATTCTTGAGATCTGAAGCTTTCTTT. It encodes CASSPEFLRSEAFF.

The CDR3 region is CSVGKQGGNIQYF. CDR3 coding DNA: TGCAGCGTTGGGAAACAGGGGGGCAACATTCAGTACTTC. The V gene is TRBV29-1, the J gene TRBJ2-4, with TRBD1 matching 8 bases. V dropped 4 bases and J dropped 7; count of bases not matched to a gene: 6. The CDR3 is 13 amino acids. From germline, CDR1 is SQVTM and CDR2 ANQGSEA. Supplemented by reference TRBV29-1 and TRBJ2-4, the full variable domain reads SAVISQKPSRDICQRGTSLTIQCQVDSQVTMMFWYRQQPGQSLTLIATANQGSEATYESGFVIDKFPISRPNLTFSTLTVSNMSPEDSSIYLCSVGKQGGNIQYFGAGTRLSVL.

J is TRBJ2-1 and V is TRBV5-1; TRBD2 matches at 11 bases. Per germline, CDR1 SGHRS and CDR2 YFSETQ. The CDR3 covers 13 residues. V lost 4 bases, J lost 9 bases, and 3 bases stayed unmatched. CDR3 sequence reads: CASSPGTSGEQFF. The CDR3 DNA follows: TGCGCCAGCAGCCCGGGGACTAGCGGTGAGCAGTTCTTC.

This sequence joins TRBV5-8 and TRBJ2-7, with 8 bases aligning to TRBD2. The CDR3 length is 14 residues. Looked up from germline, CDR1 is SGHTS and CDR2 is YDEGEE. The V segment lost 4 bases and the J segment 3 bases; nucleotides outside the gene matches: 6. The CDR3 DNA follows: TGTGCCAGCAGCAAAACCGGGACTAGCTACGAGCAGTACTTC. Translated: CASSKTGTSYEQYF.

V is TRBV19 and J is TRBJ2-4; 10 bases fit TRBD2. The CDR3 has 16 amino acids. Germline-derived CDR1 and CDR2 are LNHDA and SQIVND (reference sequence). J lost 0 bases, V lost 4 bases, and 3 bases had no gene match. CDR3 coding DNA: TGTGCCAGTAGTACCGTAGCGGGGGGAGCCAAAAACATTCAGTACTTC. Its protein product is CASSTVAGGAKNIQYF.

The chain has TRBV10-2 and TRBJ1-1; D gene uncertain. This CDR3 contains 11 residues. CDR1 is WSHSY and CDR2 is SAAADI in the germline V gene. The germline V and J ends were trimmed by 6 bases and 3 bases, with 5 bases remaining between them. Here the CDR3 DNA reads TGCGCCAGCAGCGTATACACTGAAGCTTTCTTT. Translating it yields CASSVYTEAFF.

The V and J genes are TRBV9 and TRBJ2-1, with 9 bases matching TRBD2. In germline, CDR1 is SGDLS, CDR2 YYNGEE. The CDR3 contains 14 residues. V lost 3 bases and J lost 5; bases outside the gene matches: 3. The CDR3: CASSARGGNNEQFF. The CDR3 nucleotides are TGTGCCAGCAGCGCGCGGGGGGGAAACAATGAGCAGTTCTTC.

This clone was observed a single time. This chain links TRBV15 with TRBJ2-3; TRBD2 is a possible D gene (6 bases). This CDR3 contains 14 residues. Trimming removed 7 bases from V and 0 bases from J, with 11 bases in between. Per the germline V gene, CDR1 is LNHNV and CDR2 is YYDKDF (reference sequence). The CDR3 loop reads CATKYGTSTDTQYF. The CDR3 region has the DNA TGTGCCACCAAGTACGGGACTAGCACAGATACGCAGTATTTT.

This chain joins TRBV28 and TRBJ2-3, with D maybe TRBD2 (6 bases). Between the trimmed V and J ends, which lost 5 bases and 5 bases, there was a span of 17 bases. This CDR3 is built from 15 residues. Germline CDR1 reads MDHEN; CDR2 reads SYDVKM. CDR3 in amino acids: CASSTRDFGLDTQYF. CDR3 in DNA: TGTGCCAGCAGTACCCGGGACTTTGGTTTAGATACGCAGTATTTT.

The V and J genes are TRBV28 and TRBJ2-4; TRBD2 aligns across 13 bases. V gave up 6 bases and J gave up 6 bases; unmatched junction bases: 8. This CDR3 is 16 amino acids long. Germline-derived CDR1 and CDR2 are MDHEN and SYDVKM. CDR3 sequence (DNA): TGTGCCAGCAGGAAGGGTGGGACTAGCGGGATAAACATTCAGTACTTC. Its translation: CASRKGGTSGINIQYF.

This chain links TRBV11-3 with TRBJ2-1, with a possible D match to TRBD2 (7 bases). The V end was cut by 7 bases, the J end by 6 bases, with 22 bases between. CDR3 length: 16 residues. Germline CDR1 and CDR2: SGHNT and YENEEA. The CDR3 protein is CASNPGGQGFPNEQFF. CDR3 nucleotide sequence: TGTGCCAGCAACCCCGGGGGGCAGGGCTTCCCCAATGAGCAGTTCTTC. The full variable domain, in which reference TRBV11-3 and TRBJ2-1 provide the parts outside the CDR3, is EAGVVQSPRYKIIEKKQPVAFWCNPISGHNTLYWYLQNLGQGPELLIRYENEEAVDDSQLPKDRFSAERLKGVDSTLKIQPAELGDSAVYLCASNPGGQGFPNEQFFGPGTRLTVL.

The V and J genes are TRBV7-2 and TRBJ2-5, with 8 bases matching TRBD2. The CDR3 length is 11 residues. The ends lost 4 bases at V and 13 bases at J; junction bases unmatched: 5. Germline V gene data show CDR1 as SGHTA and CDR2 as FQGNSA. CDR3 sequence reads: CASSSGGTRYF. In nucleotides, the CDR3 is TGTGCCAGCAGCTCGGGAGGGACGCGGTACTTC.

This clone was detected a few times. This sequence joins TRBV27 and TRBJ1-1; D unresolved. The CDR3 is 15 amino acids. Germline CDR1 is MNHEY and CDR2 is SMNVEV (reference sequence). Deletions cut 6 bases from V and 0 bases from J, with 14 bases between. In DNA, the CDR3 is TGTGCCAGCAGCCCCGTCGCGGGAGTGAACACTGAAGCTTTCTTT. As protein: CASSPVAGVNTEAFF.

This chain links TRBV18 with TRBJ1-1; D is possibly TRBD1 (5 bases). Trimming removed 2 bases at V and 7 bases at J, with 17 bases between. The CDR3 has 15 amino acids. Germline lookup yields CDR1 KGHSH and CDR2 LQKENI. CDR3 nucleotides: TGTGCCAGCTCACCAAACAACCGCAGGGATGATGAAGCTTTCTTT. It encodes CASSPNNRRDDEAFF.

The CDR3 sequence is CASSLERGGVAGELFF. The CDR3 DNA is TGTGCCAGCAGCCTGGAGCGGGGGGGCGTCGCCGGGGAGCTGTTTTTT. The V gene is TRBV4-2, the J gene TRBJ2-2; 10 bases align to TRBD2. The ends lost 4 bases at V and 6 bases at J; junction bases unmatched: 8. This CDR3 comprises 16 residues. Germline lookup yields CDR1 LGHNA and CDR2 YNFKEQ.

This clone was counted a few times. The chain uses TRBV28 and TRBJ2-3; a possible D gene is TRBD2 (7 bases). Per germline, CDR1 MDHEN and CDR2 SYDVKM. This CDR3 spans 14 amino acids. Trimming pared 6 bases from V and 2 bases from J, leaving 12 bases between. This CDR3 is CASRDAGATDTQYF. In nucleotides, the CDR3 is TGTGCCAGCAGAGATGCGGGGGCCACAGATACGCAGTATTTT.

This rearrangement joins TRBV11-2 to TRBJ2-3, with a possible D match to TRBD1 (6 bases). The germline V gene has CDR1 SGHAT and CDR2 FQNNGV. V gave up 8 bases and J gave up 0 bases, with 21 bases separating them. This CDR3 comprises 17 residues. The CDR3: CASGTQRGPRSTDTQYF. The DNA for the CDR3 is TGTGCCAGCGGGACACAACGAGGGCCGAGGAGCACAGATACGCAGTATTTT.